Listed below are T cell receptor beta chains from one sample, sequenced in a study of blood T cell repertoires in COVID-19. Sequencing used immunoSEQ multiplex PCR; TCRdb keeps in-frame clones, though not all of them. In the table there are about 300,000 clones, around nine tenths of which are singletons. Sequenced sample: PBMCs or T cells enriched from blood (not recorded which). These receptors were collected from a woman between 25 and 40 years old who had recovered from COVID-19. Each CDR3 is given with its conserved first and last residue. A D gene is named only where the DNA matches it firmly. Not all rows give a size; the values are once, few, many and, for expanded clones, a class.

>TRBD1|TRBJ1-4|.|TRBV30
CAWSVRQGVEKLFF
TGTGCCTGGAGTGTGAGACAGGGGGTTGAAAAACTGTTTTTT
>.|TRBJ2-1|once|TRBV9
CASTVGGSAGEEQFF
TGTGCCAGCACCGTAGGTGGTAGCGCGGGTGAAGAGCAGTTCTTC
>.|TRBJ1-1|.|TRBV7-9
CASRGILGDGTEAFF
TGTGCCAGCAGGGGGATACTCGGGGATGGGACTGAAGCTTTCTTT
>TRBD2|TRBJ2-3|.|TRBV6-2/TRBV6-3
CASSFAGGDTDTQYF
TGTGCCAGCAGTTTCGCGGGGGGGGACACAGATACGCAGTATTTT
>TRBD2|TRBJ2-1|once|TRBV7-9
CASSLDTTSGGNNEQFF
TGTGCCAGCAGCTTAGACACGACTAGCGGGGGCAACAATGAGCAGTTCTTC
>TRBD1|TRBJ1-1|.|TRBV30
CAWMDRTGGRTEAFF
TGTGCCTGGATGGACAGAACAGGGGGCAGGACTGAAGCTTTCTTT
>TRBD1|TRBJ2-1|.|TRBV3-1/TRBV3-2
CASSQVVAGGRNEQFF
TGTGCCAGCAGCCAAGTGGTGGCAGGGGGACGGAATGAGCAGTTCTTC
>TRBD1|TRBJ1-6|.|TRBV30
CAWSIGTGGSSYNSPLHF
TGTGCCTGGAGTATAGGGACAGGGGGCAGCTCCTATAATTCACCCCTCCACTTT
>.|TRBJ2-1|.|TRBV6-4
CASSRELGGAGNEQFF
TGTGCCAGCAGCCGGGAGTTAGGGGGGGCCGGCAATGAGCAGTTCTTC
>TRBD2|TRBJ2-1|.|TRBV10-3
CAISKVAGGYNEQFF
TGTGCCATCAGCAAGGTAGCGGGGGGGTACAATGAGCAGTTCTTC
>.|TRBJ1-2|.|TRBV27
CASSVNRIRYGYTF
TGTGCCAGCAGCGTTAACAGGATACGCTATGGCTACACCTTC
>TRBD2|TRBJ2-2|.|TRBV7-9
CASSTSGGTFAGELFF
TGTGCCAGCAGCACTAGCGGGGGAACCTTTGCCGGGGAGCTGTTTTTT
>.|TRBJ2-5|.|TRBV18
CASSPLSGQETQYF
TGTGCCAGCTCACCATTGTCGGGCCAAGAGACCCAGTACTTC
>TRBD1|TRBJ1-2|.|TRBV19
CASTRDRGGYGYTF
TGTGCCAGTACCCGGGACAGGGGAGGGTATGGCTACACCTTC
>.|TRBJ2-2|.|TRBV6-5
CASRQRAGTGELFF
TGTGCCAGCAGACAGAGGGCGGGTACCGGGGAGCTGTTTTTT
>TRBD1|TRBJ1-1|once|TRBV30
CACTFSTGGTGEAFF
TGTGCCTGTACGTTTTCGACGGGGGGGACAGGGGAAGCTTTCTTT
>.|TRBJ1-5|.|TRBV4-3
CASSQALGDQPQHF
TGCGCCAGCAGCCAAGCACTGGGCGATCAGCCCCAGCATTTT
>.|TRBJ1-2|many|TRBV9
CASSVPGGGYTF
TGTGCCAGCAGCGTCCCCGGGGGGGGCTACACCTTC
>.|TRBJ1-2|.|TRBV2
CASRDKPVNYGYTF
TGTGCCAGCAGGGACAAACCCGTAAACTATGGCTACACCTTC
>.|TRBJ2-5|once|TRBV30
CAWTSGFQETQYF
TGTGCCTGGACGTCGGGTTTCCAAGAGACCCAGTACTTC
>.|TRBJ1-2|.|TRBV6-4
CASSEGLGSGGYTF
TGTGCCAGCAGTGAGGGACTGGGCTCGGGCGGCTACACCTTC
>TRBD1|TRBJ1-1|.|TRBV27
CASKAQQGSTEAFF
TGTGCCAGCAAGGCCCAACAGGGGAGCACTGAAGCTTTCTTT
>TRBD1|TRBJ2-1|.|TRBV6-8
CASSTGTVSYNEQFF
TGTGCCAGCAGTACCGGGACAGTATCCTACAATGAGCAGTTCTTC
>.|TRBJ1-1|.|TRBV5-5
CATSGLGTEAFF
TGTGCCACCTCAGGGCTGGGGACTGAAGCTTTCTTT
>.|TRBJ1-4|.|TRBV27
CASATGRSSPEKLFF
TGTGCCAGCGCCACAGGGCGTTCCTCGCCCGAAAAACTGTTTTTT
>.|TRBJ2-5|.|TRBV7-9
CASSLRGIETQYF
TGTGCCAGCAGCTTAAGGGGGATCGAGACCCAGTACTTC
>TRBD1|TRBJ1-2|few|TRBV3-1/TRBV3-2
CASSRGQGSNYGYTF
TGTGCCAGCAGCCGGGGACAGGGGTCGAACTATGGCTACACCTTC
>.|TRBJ1-1|.|TRBV7-9
CASSLGQGAEEAFF
TGTGCCAGCAGCTTAGGTCAGGGCGCCGAGGAAGCTTTCTTT
>.|TRBJ2-7|.|TRBV10-1
CASSESRGLRSYEQYF
TGCGCCAGCAGTGAGTCAAGGGGCTTACGGTCCTACGAGCAGTACTTC
>.|TRBJ1-1|.|TRBV4-1
CASSQPTGLNTEAFF
TGCGCCAGCAGCCAACCCACAGGCTTGAACACTGAAGCTTTCTTT
>TRBD2|TRBJ2-3|.|TRBV10-2
CASRLAGGGGTDTQYF
TGCGCCAGCCGTCTAGCGGGGGGAGGGGGGACAGATACGCAGTATTTT
>.|TRBJ1-2|.|TRBV30
CAWSARGYGYTF
TGTGCCTGGAGCGCACGGGGTTATGGCTACACCTTC
>TRBD2|TRBJ2-1|.|TRBV11-3
CASSATSGGNNEQFF
TGTGCCAGCAGCGCCACTAGCGGGGGTAACAATGAGCAGTTCTTC
>.|TRBJ1-2|.|TRBV11-1
CASSFPGASAGYTF
TGTGCCAGCAGCTTCCCGGGAGCTTCGGCTGGCTACACCTTC
>.|TRBJ2-5|.|TRBV5-1
CASSLAWSGETQYF
TGCGCCAGCAGCTTGGCCTGGAGTGGGGAGACCCAGTACTTC
>.|TRBJ2-6|few|TRBV29-1
CSARLDSGANVLTF
TGCAGCGCCCGATTAGACTCTGGGGCCAACGTCCTGACTTTC
>.|TRBJ2-4|.|TRBV9
CASSQGALAKNIQYF
TGTGCCAGCAGCCAAGGGGCTCTAGCCAAAAACATTCAGTACTTC
>.|TRBJ2-5|.|TRBV18
CASSRHRGGETQYF
TGTGCCAGCTCCCGTCACAGGGGGGGCGAGACCCAGTACTTC
>TRBD2|TRBJ2-7|once|TRBV7-9
CASSPTGSGGVPHEQYF
TGTGCCAGCAGCCCTACGGGTAGCGGGGGGGTTCCCCACGAGCAGTACTTC
>.|TRBJ2-1|.|TRBV5-1
CASSLVRGGREQFF
TGCGCCAGCAGCTTGGTAAGGGGGGGGCGCGAGCAGTTCTTC
>TRBD2|TRBJ2-5|.|TRBV5-1
CASSQGLAAHQETQYF
TGCGCCAGCAGCCAGGGACTAGCGGCTCACCAAGAGACCCAGTACTTC
>.|TRBJ1-1|.|TRBV2
CASSERGGGMNTEAFF
TGTGCCAGCAGTGAACGGGGCGGGGGGATGAACACTGAAGCTTTCTTT
>.|TRBJ1-4|.|TRBV27
CASRPIPGHPRTNEKLFF
TGTGCCAGCAGACCAATACCGGGACACCCGAGAACTAATGAAAAACTGTTTTTT
>.|TRBJ1-2|.|TRBV9
CASSVAEGADYGYTF
TGTGCCAGCAGCGTAGCGGAGGGCGCGGATTATGGCTACACCTTC
>TRBD1|TRBJ1-2|once|TRBV12-5
CASGPGTGESYNYGYTF
TGTGCTAGTGGTCCAGGGACAGGAGAATCGTATAACTATGGCTACACCTTC
>TRBD1|TRBJ1-5|once|TRBV6-5
CASRPDRGRQPQHF
TGTGCCAGCAGACCCGACAGGGGCCGGCAGCCCCAGCATTTT
>TRBD1|TRBJ1-5|.|TRBV2
CASSGQGSNQPQHF
TGTGCCAGCAGTGGACAGGGGTCCAATCAGCCCCAGCATTTT
>.|TRBJ2-5|.|TRBV11-3
CASSSPGPTQYF
TGTGCCAGCAGCTCCCCAGGTCCGACCCAGTACTTC
>TRBD2|TRBJ2-3|.|TRBV11-2
CASSHGTSGGAVTDTQYF
TGTGCCAGCAGCCACGGGACTAGCGGGGGGGCTGTCACAGATACGCAGTATTTT
>.|TRBJ1-5|.|TRBV6-2/TRBV6-3
CASSYSWPPQHF
TGTGCCAGCAGTTACTCCTGGCCGCCCCAGCATTTT
>.|TRBJ1-6|.|TRBV30
CAWSVNNWENSPLHF
TGTGCCTGGAGTGTCAACAATTGGGAGAATTCACCCCTCCACTTT
>.|TRBJ1-3|.|TRBV7-2
CASSLVEGAGNTIYF
TGTGCCAGCAGCTTAGTGGAAGGGGCTGGAAACACCATATATTTT
>TRBD1|TRBJ1-4|.|TRBV7-9
CASSPGTGGKVEKLFF
TGTGCCAGCAGCCCTGGGACAGGGGGAAAGGTTGAAAAACTGTTTTTT